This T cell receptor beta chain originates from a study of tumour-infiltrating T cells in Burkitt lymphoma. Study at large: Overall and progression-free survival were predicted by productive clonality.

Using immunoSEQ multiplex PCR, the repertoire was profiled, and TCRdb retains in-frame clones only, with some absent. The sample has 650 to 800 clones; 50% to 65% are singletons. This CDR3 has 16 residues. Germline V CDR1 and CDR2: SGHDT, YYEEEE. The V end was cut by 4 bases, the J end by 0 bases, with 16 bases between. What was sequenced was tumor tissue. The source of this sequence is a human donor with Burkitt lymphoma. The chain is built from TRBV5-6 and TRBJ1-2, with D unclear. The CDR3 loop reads CASSPEEGFPNYGYTF. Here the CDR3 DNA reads TGTGCCAGCAGCCCGGAGGAGGGATTCCCTAACTATGGCTACACCTTC.